One and the same sample provided the 22 T cell receptor beta chains below, sequenced in a study of T-cell memory formation after mild COVID-19. TCRdb re-analysed the 5' RACE reads in MiXCR, keeping a single row per CDR3 protein. The table shows about 560,000 distinct CDR3 sequences, with 15% to 20% occurring only once. The material sequenced was PBMCs or a T cell subset sorted from them (not recorded which). The receptors were gathered from an adult woman who had mild COVID-19 (a few samples of this study predate the infection). Cell type and time point are not known.

This clonotype was observed a few times. The chain links TRBV24-1 to TRBJ2-1, with TRBD2 identical over 8 bases. This CDR3 spans 14 amino acids. From germline, CDR1 is KGHDR and CDR2 SFDVKD. After removal of 7 bases from V and 2 bases from J, the junction contained 3 bases not matched to a gene. DNA for the CDR3: TGTGCCACCAGCGCGGGGGGCCCCTACAATGAGCAGTTCTTC. Residues: CATSAGGPYNEQFF.

The sample holds a few counts of this clonotype. This chain connects TRBV6-2 or TRBV6-3 to TRBJ2-7, with D possibly TRBD1 on 6 matching bases. Germline-derived CDR1 and CDR2 are MNHEY and SVGEGT. Trimming cost V 6 bases and J 1 base, with 16 bases left between them. This CDR3 has 15 residues. As DNA, the CDR3 is TGTGCCAGCAGAAACCCCAGGGGCGCGTCCTACGAGCAGTACTTC. Translating gives CASRNPRGASYEQYF.

The V and J genes are TRBV6-2 or TRBV6-3 and TRBJ2-7, with D uncertain. V was pared by 6 bases and J by 1 base, with 7 bases between. Per the germline V gene, CDR1 is MNHEY and CDR2 is SVGEGT. The CDR3 runs 12 residues. This CDR3 is CASRDPSYEQYF. The CDR3 DNA reads as TGTGCCAGCAGAGACCCTTCCTACGAGCAGTACTTC.

Only a few counts were recorded for this clonotype. The chain couples TRBV6-5 to TRBJ1-5, with 7 bases fitting TRBD1. Germline V CDR1 and CDR2: MNHEY, SVGAGI. This CDR3 region has 13 residues. Unmatched junction bases numbered 6, after V lost 8 bases and J lost 5 bases. The CDR3 DNA is TGTGCCAGCGCAGGGGGGAGTTATCAGCCCCAGCATTTT. Protein: CASAGGSYQPQHF.

This clonotype was found many times. The rearrangement joins TRBV29-1 to TRBJ2-1, with 9 bases that match TRBD1. CDR3 size: 14 residues. J was trimmed by 2 bases and V by 6 bases; bases with no gene match: 5. Germline-derived CDR1 and CDR2 are SQVTM and ANQGSEA. CDR3 sequence: CSVPGQGTYNEQFF. The DNA for the CDR3 is TGCAGCGTCCCGGGACAGGGTACCTACAATGAGCAGTTCTTC.

V and J are TRBV7-9 and TRBJ1-6; D gene unclear. Germline CDR1 reads SEHNR; CDR2 reads FQNEAQ (reference sequence). CDR3 length: 15 residues. Deletions cut 3 bases from V and 8 bases from J, with 14 bases between. The CDR3 coding sequence is TGTGCCAGCAGCTTCGCAGCCTCCGCGGATTCACCCCTCCACTTT. It translates to CASSFAASADSPLHF.

The rearrangement joins TRBV7-9 to TRBJ1-2, with D tentatively TRBD1 (6 bases). The V gene's germline CDR1 is SEHNR and CDR2 FQNEAQ (reference sequence). Between the trimmed V and J ends, which lost 5 bases and 5 bases, there was a span of 21 bases. The CDR3 extends over 16 amino acids. The DNA of the CDR3 is TGTGCCAGCAGCACGCCAAGGGGGGGTGAGGATTATGGCTACACCTTC. Translation: CASSTPRGGEDYGYTF.

This chain uses TRBV6-5 with TRBJ1-2; D is undetermined. Germline loops: CDR1 MNHEY, CDR2 SVGAGI. The CDR3 totals 12 residues. V was shortened by 4 bases and J by 8 bases, with 11 bases between the two germline ends. The CDR3 spells CASSFSTSGYTF. CDR3 nucleotides: TGTGCCAGCAGTTTCTCGACAAGCGGCTACACCTTC.

This clonotype has at least ten counts. The gene calls are TRBV7-3 and TRBJ1-1; unclear D gene. There are 13 residues in the CDR3. The germline V and J ends were trimmed by 5 bases and 1 base, with 8 bases remaining between them. Per germline, CDR1 SGHTA and CDR2 FQGTGA. The CDR3 reads CASSVTGNTEAFF. CDR3 nucleotides: TGTGCCAGCAGCGTTACCGGGAACACTGAAGCTTTCTTT.

This clonotype was counted between two and nine times. The chain uses TRBV24-1 and TRBJ2-1; the D is unclear. V lost 3 bases and J lost 2, with 7 bases in between. The germline V gene encodes CDR1 KGHDR and CDR2 SFDVKD. This CDR3 is 14 amino acids long. CDR3 bases: TGTGCCACCAGTGATCCTAAGACCTACAATGAGCAGTTCTTC. Its protein is CATSDPKTYNEQFF.

The rearrangement uses TRBV6-2 or TRBV6-3 and TRBJ1-3; D not resolved. CDR3 length: 16 amino acids. The V and J ends lost 5 bases and 0 bases respectively, with 14 bases between them. CDR1 MNHEY and CDR2 SVGEGT come from the germline V gene. CDR3 protein: CASSPRRAISGNTIYF. The CDR3 coding sequence is TGTGCCAGCAGTCCCAGGCGAGCGATCTCTGGAAACACCATATATTTT.

This clonotype was observed a few times. This sequence joins TRBV20-1 and TRBJ1-2, with TRBD1 identical over 11 bases. J lost 3 bases, V lost 0 bases, and 12 bases had no gene match. The CDR3 spans 18 residues. CDR1 and CDR2 (germline): DFQATT, SNEGSKA (reference sequence). As DNA, the CDR3 is TGCAGTGCTAGAGATAAATTTGAGCCGGGACAGGGGGACTATGGCTACACCTTC. Translation: CSARDKFEPGQGDYGYTF.

This chain uses TRBV4-2 with TRBJ1-2; D is unclear. V shed 0 bases and J shed 5 bases, with 10 bases lying between them. This CDR3 is built from 14 residues. Germline V gene sequence: CDR1 LGHNA, CDR2 YNFKEQ. Written as DNA, the CDR3 is TGTGCCAGCAGCCAAGATCTGAGCCAGTATGGCTACACCTTC. It is translated as CASSQDLSQYGYTF.

This clonotype appeared a few times. The chain links TRBV7-3 to TRBJ2-1, with D perhaps matching TRBD2 (7 bases). CDR1 SGHTA and CDR2 FQGTGA come from the germline V gene. The CDR3 runs to 15 residues. Trimming took off 3 bases at V and 7 bases at J, with 16 bases between the two ends. CDR3 DNA: TGTGCCAGCAGCTTTAACGGGGGGCCGGGGAATGAGCAGTTCTTC. Encoded protein: CASSFNGGPGNEQFF.

V usage is TRBV20-1 and J usage is TRBJ1-1; TRBD1 matches 7 bases. This CDR3 is built from 11 residues. Germline V lookup: CDR1 DFQATT, CDR2 SNEGSKA (reference sequence). Germline trimming cut 6 bases from V and 6 bases from J; bases unmatched to any gene: 4. CDR3 protein: CSAIRGPEAFF. CDR3 nucleotide sequence: TGCAGTGCCATTAGGGGGCCTGAAGCTTTCTTT.

This clonotype was found many times. The chain employs TRBV4-2 and TRBJ2-5; 7 bases agree with TRBD2. This CDR3 is built from 15 residues. With 1 base clipped from V and 2 bases from J, the junction kept 4 bases outside the gene matches. Germline V gene data show CDR1 as LGHNA and CDR2 as YNFKEQ. This CDR3 reads CASSQGTRDQETQYF. In DNA form, the CDR3 reads TGTGCCAGCAGCCAAGGGACTAGGGATCAAGAGACCCAGTACTTC.

Only a few counts were recorded for this clonotype. This rearrangement joins TRBV20-1 to TRBJ1-5; tentative D call: TRBD1 (5 bases). The CDR3 runs to 14 residues. V was shortened by 2 bases and J by 1 base, with 9 bases between the two germline ends. Looked up from germline, CDR1 is DFQATT and CDR2 is SNEGSKA (reference sequence). DNA of the CDR3: TGCAGTGCTAGAAACTCAGGGAGCAATCAGCCCCAGCATTTT. This sequence encodes CSARNSGSNQPQHF.

J is TRBJ1-1 and V is TRBV20-1, with a tentative D call TRBD1 (5 bases). This CDR3 has 12 residues. Germline V gives CDR1 DFQATT, CDR2 SNEGSKA (reference sequence). Deletions cut 2 bases from V and 1 base from J, with 5 bases between. Here the CDR3 DNA reads TGCAGTGCTAGAAGGGGGAACACTGAAGCTTTCTTT. It encodes CSARRGNTEAFF.

In this sample, this clonotype turned up a few times. The chain recombines TRBV6-6 with TRBJ1-6; no reliable D call. This CDR3 is built from 13 residues. Trimming shortened V by 2 bases and J by 7 bases, and 6 bases separated the two germline ends. Looked up from germline, CDR1 is MNHNY and CDR2 is SVGAGI (reference sequence). DNA of the CDR3: TGTGCCAGCAGTTACGGCCGGAATTCACCCCTCCACTTT. As protein: CASSYGRNSPLHF.

This chain joins TRBV2 and TRBJ2-3, with TRBD1 identical over 8 bases. The CDR3 consists of 17 residues. CDR1 SNHLY and CDR2 FYNNEI come from the germline V gene. The junction had 12 bases not matched to a gene; V was cut back by 5 bases and J by 2 bases. This chain's CDR3 is CASSRGQAPYSTDTQYF. CDR3 nucleotide sequence: TGTGCCAGCAGTCGGGGACAGGCTCCATATTCCACAGATACGCAGTATTTT.

This clonotype was found a few times. V gene TRBV29-1 combines with J gene TRBJ1-3; perhaps TRBD1 as D (6 bases). The CDR3 contains 14 residues. Germline V CDR1 and CDR2: SQVTM, ANQGSEA. Trimming shortened V by 5 bases and J by 7 bases, and 18 bases separated the two germline ends. CDR3 sequence reads: CSVSGLLTGNTIYF. The CDR3 DNA is TGCAGCGTTTCCGGGCTTCTTACAGGGAACACCATATATTTT. Looking up the rest from reference TRBV29-1 and TRBJ1-3 gives the full variable domain: SAVISQKPSRDICQRGTSLTIQCQVDSQVTMMFWYRQQPGQSLTLIATANQGSEATYESGFVIDKFPISRPNLTFSTLTVSNMSPEDSSIYLCSVSGLLTGNTIYFGEGSWLTVV.

This clonotype was seen more than once but under ten times. J is TRBJ2-5 and V is TRBV6-2 or TRBV6-3, with 10 bases identical to TRBD1. This CDR3 is 16 amino acids long. Germline V gives CDR1 MNHEY, CDR2 SVGEGT. Trimming took 6 bases from V and 2 from J; bases not matched to a gene: 9. The CDR3 sequence: CASSEGTGVRQETQYF. CDR3 nucleotide sequence: TGTGCCAGCAGCGAAGGGACAGGGGTTCGACAAGAGACCCAGTACTTC.